This T cell receptor (beta chain) emerged from a study of Ad26.COV2.S vaccination and SARS-CoV-2 variants (dated by TCRdb to the early 2020s). General notes on the study: TCRbeta repertoire sequencing was used to assess the specificity and breadth of SARS-CoV-2-reactive T cell receptors after Ad26.COV2.S vaccination. The TCR-sequenced set comprised approximately 32 samples: 19 Ad26.COV2.S vaccine recipients, 5 placebo recipients and 8 SARS-CoV-2 convalescent individuals. The full study reports these points: Substantial breadth of spike-specific CD8+ and CD4+ T cell responses was reported after vaccination. Ad26.COV2.S recipients had higher spike-specific TCR breadth than placebo recipients (P = 0.0014). Comparable non-spike TCR breadth was observed between vaccine and placebo recipients, consistent with only spike being contained in the vaccine. The authors noted that total T cell responses may have been underestimated by the TCR breadth and depth analyses.

A distance of 11 bases separates the germline ends of V and J, which lose 2 bases and 0 bases respectively. The germline V gene sets CDR1 to SGHRS and CDR2 to YFSETQ. Including the terminal cysteine and phenylalanine, the CDR3 comprises 15 residues. The CDR3 DNA has 45 bases and is translated from base 1. Regarding this clone: It has no known antigen specificity. Nothing much larger sits one base from this clone, and base qualities are not available. Different DNA sequences within this sample yield the same CDR3.

The sample's time point label is to be understood as: individuals recovered from natural SARS-CoV-2 infection. TCRbeta CDR3 regions were sequenced with the immunoSEQ Assay. After extraction, genomic DNA underwent amplification by bias-controlled multiplex PCR, followed by high-throughput sequencing. The authors processed their data as follows. Collapsing and filtering of sequences were performed to quantify the absolute abundance of each unique TCRbeta CDR3 region. Usable DNA was measured by amplifying reference genes present in all nucleated cells, and TCRbeta template counts were normalized to that usable DNA to estimate T cell fraction. Repertoire TCRs were annotated as SARS-CoV-2-specific by exact matching of V gene, CDR3 amino acid sequence and J gene to a known reactive TCR set. The reference SARS-CoV-2 TCR set was obtained from MIRA and was filtered for enrichment in COVID-19-positive ImmuneCODE repertoires, whereby public or cross-reactive TCRs were removed. Based on the MIRA antigens, annotated TCRs were further analysed at the level of specific ORF or position within ORF. Breadth was defined as annotated unique rearrangements over total unique productive rearrangements; depth was the summed frequency of those rearrangements. Group comparisons of TCR breadth used two-sided Wilcoxon rank-sum tests. In its TCRdb copy, this immuneACCESS table keeps in-frame sequences only and misses some clones. Where compared with another copy, unresolved V genes explain less than half of these, and the others have no known cause. V and J calls and clone size follow that table, whereas D and trimming were derived from the DNA. This sample has around 140,000 clones in its table, and about nine tenths of those were observed once. The ten top clones hold around 5% of the sample.

This material consisted of peripheral blood, taken after recovery from COVID-19. The sequence was collected from a human donor who had recovered from COVID-19. The chain is made from TRBV5-1 and TRBJ1-2, with TRBD1 perhaps the D gene, on 6 matching bases. The base sequence is TGCGCCAGCAGCTTAACTGCAGGGGCTAACTATGGCTACACCTTC. It specifies CASSLTAGANYGYTF.